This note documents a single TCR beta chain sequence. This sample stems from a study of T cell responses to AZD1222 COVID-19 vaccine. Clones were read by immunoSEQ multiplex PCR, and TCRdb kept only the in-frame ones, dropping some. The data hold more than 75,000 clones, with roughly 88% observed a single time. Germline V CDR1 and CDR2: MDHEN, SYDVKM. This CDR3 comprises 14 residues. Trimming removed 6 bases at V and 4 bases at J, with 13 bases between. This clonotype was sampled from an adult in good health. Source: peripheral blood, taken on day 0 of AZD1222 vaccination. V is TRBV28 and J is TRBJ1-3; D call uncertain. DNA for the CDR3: TGTGCCAGCAGCTTAGGGAGGCCAGGAAACACCATATATTTT. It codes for CASSLGRPGNTIYF.